A single sample gave rise to the 24 T cell receptor beta chains below, sequenced in a study of CD8 T cells in ankylosing spondylitis. Notes on the study in general: Among TCR beta sequences, a motif of fewer than 10 highly homologous variants appeared characteristic of ankylosing spondylitis blood.

No antigen is known for these receptors. Each CDR3 protein is one row after TCRdb ran MiXCR on the 5' RACE reads. The sample has around 490,000 distinct CDR3 sequences, roughly 5.2% seen once. Input material: blood, either unsorted or a sorted T cell fraction (not recorded which). The receptor set was obtained from a male donor with ankylosing spondylitis.

A note on this clonotype: A clone one base away is much larger, so this may be a read error. The chain has TRBV5-1 and TRBJ2-3; D remains ambiguous. This CDR3 spans 14 amino acids. In germline, CDR1 is SGHRS, CDR2 YFSETQ. CDR3 DNA sequence: TGCGCCAGCGGCTTGGAATCCTATACAGATACGCAGTATTTT. Amino acid sequence: CASGLESYTDTQYF. Full variable domain (missing parts from reference TRBV5-1 and TRBJ2-3): KAGVTQTPRYLIKTRGQQVTLSCSPISGHRSVSWYQQTPGQGLQFLFEYFSETQRNKGNFPGRFSGRQFSNSRSEMNVSTLELGDSALYLCASGLESYTDTQYFGPGTRLTVL.

This clonotype was seen many times. This chain uses TRBV27 with TRBJ1-6; no clear D gene. This CDR3 region has 12 residues. V dropped 3 bases and J dropped 8 bases, with 5 bases sitting between them. Germline-derived CDR1 and CDR2 are MNHEY and SMNVEV (reference sequence). This CDR3 reads CASSFNDSPLHF. CDR3 sequence (DNA): TGTGCCAGCAGTTTCAATGATTCACCCCTCCACTTT.

J is TRBJ2-7 and V is TRBV7-2, with TRBD2 matching over 13 bases. Germline CDR1 is SGHTA and CDR2 is FQGNSA. The V and J ends lost 8 bases and 3 bases, in that order; junction bases with no gene match: 4. The CDR3 consists of 14 residues. CDR3 DNA: TGTGCCAGCGGTTGGACTAGCGGGAGCTACGAGCAGTACTTC. As protein: CASGWTSGSYEQYF.

This clonotype was observed many times. The chain has TRBV7-9 and TRBJ2-4; 8 positions agree with TRBD1. J lost 13 bases, V lost 1 base, and 9 bases had no gene match. The CDR3 is 14 amino acids. Germline V gene lookup returns CDR1 SEHNR and CDR2 FQNEAQ (reference sequence). The CDR3 spells CASSLEGTGGIQYF. CDR3 nucleotides: TGTGCCAGCAGCTTAGAAGGGACAGGCGGCATCCAGTACTTC. The full variable domain, rest sourced from reference TRBV7-9 and TRBJ2-4, is DTGVSQNPRHKITKRGQNVTFRCDPISEHNRLYWYRQTLGQGPEFLTYFQNEAQLEKSRLLSDRFSAERPKGSFSTLEIQRTEQGDSAMYLCASSLEGTGGIQYFGAGTRLSVL.

This clonotype has ten or more counts. The chain joins TRBV20-1 to TRBJ1-2, with D tentatively TRBD1 (5 bases). Trimming pared 6 bases from V and 7 bases from J, leaving 12 bases between. The CDR3 runs 11 residues. CDR1 is DFQATT and CDR2 is SNEGSKA in the germline V gene (reference sequence). CDR3 nucleotide sequence: TGCAGTGCGCCGCGGAGGGGTGGCTACACCTTC. Protein: CSAPRRGGYTF.

This clonotype occurred a few times. The chain recombines TRBV11-2 with TRBJ2-3, with 10 nucleotides matching TRBD2. The length of the CDR3 is 16 residues. Looked up from germline, CDR1 is SGHAT and CDR2 is FQNNGV. With V trimmed by 5 bases and J by 1 base, 6 bases remained unmatched. In DNA, the CDR3 is TGTGCCAGCAGCCGGACCGGGACTAGCGGCACAGATACGCAGTATTTT. Translating it yields CASSRTGTSGTDTQYF.

This clonotype was observed many times. The chain employs TRBV6-1 and TRBJ1-1, with D maybe TRBD1 (5 bases). CDR1 is MNHNS, CDR2 SASEGT, per germline. The V end lost 4 bases, the J end lost 2 bases, and 8 bases lay between the germline ends. The CDR3 totals 13 residues. The CDR3 reads CASSAGGNTEAFF. Here the CDR3 DNA reads TGTGCCAGCAGTGCCGGGGGAAACACTGAAGCTTTCTTT.

This clonotype has more than one count but fewer than ten. The chain combines TRBV6-2 or TRBV6-3 with TRBJ2-1; 8 bases line up with TRBD2. The CDR3 has 15 amino acids. The germline CDR1 and CDR2 sequences are MNHEY and SVGEGT. J gave up 5 bases and V 6 bases, and 9 bases lay outside the gene matches. For the CDR3, the DNA is TGTGCCAGCAGCCCCTCGGGCGGGGGGCACAATGAGCAGTTCTTC. It yields the protein CASSPSGGGHNEQFF.

This clonotype was seen repeatedly, ten times or more. The rearrangement uses TRBV20-1 and TRBJ2-5; D possibly corresponds to TRBD2 (6 bases). CDR1 and CDR2 (germline): DFQATT, SNEGSKA (reference sequence). V gave up 4 bases and J gave up 5 bases, with 17 bases separating them. The CDR3 length is 14 residues. CDR3: CSATYTAGQETQYF. The CDR3 nucleotides are TGCAGTGCTACATATACAGCGGGCCAGGAGACCCAGTACTTC.

This clonotype was detected ten times or more. The rearrangement joins TRBV5-1 to TRBJ1-2, with 8 bases that match TRBD1. In germline, CDR1 is SGHRS, CDR2 YFSETQ. The length of the CDR3 is 15 residues. Trimming at V came to 1 base and at J to 4 bases, leaving 6 bases not matched to a gene. The CDR3 sequence: CASSLSGQGAYGYTF. The CDR3, as DNA: TGCGCCAGCAGCTTGTCCGGACAGGGCGCCTATGGCTACACCTTC.

This clonotype was picked up many times. The rearrangement uses TRBV28 and TRBJ2-4; D not resolved. This CDR3 has 17 amino acids. Germline V gives CDR1 MDHEN, CDR2 SYDVKM. The V end lost 5 bases, the J end lost 0 bases, and 17 bases lay between the germline ends. The chain's CDR3 is CASSPRISRTAKNIQYF. CDR3 bases: TGTGCCAGCAGTCCAAGAATCTCGAGGACAGCCAAAAACATTCAGTACTTC.

A few counts support this clonotype. This chain joins TRBV7-2 and TRBJ2-3, with 7 bases matching TRBD1. Germline V gene data show CDR1 as SGHTA and CDR2 as FQGNSA. Unmatched junction bases numbered 8, after V lost 5 bases and J lost 6 bases. The length of the CDR3 is 14 residues. The CDR3 sequence is CASSLGQEWDTQYF. For the CDR3, the DNA is TGTGCCAGCAGCCTCGGACAGGAATGGGATACGCAGTATTTT.

This clonotype was recorded many times. The V gene is TRBV7-2, the J gene TRBJ2-2; D remains ambiguous. The CDR3 runs to 13 residues. Germline V gene sequence: CDR1 SGHTA, CDR2 FQGNSA. V was trimmed by 1 base and J by 6 bases, leaving 6 bases between them. CDR3 nucleotide sequence: TGTGCCAGCAGCTTAGAGGGCGCCGGGGAGCTGTTTTTT. It codes for CASSLEGAGELFF.

There are many counts of this clonotype. The chain couples TRBV12-3 or TRBV12-4 to TRBJ1-6, with D hard to call. Trimming cost V 3 bases and J 9 bases, with 9 bases left between them. CDR3 length: 13 residues. The CDR3 loop reads CASSFAPGSPLHF. CDR3 sequence (DNA): TGTGCCAGCAGTTTCGCCCCGGGTTCACCCCTCCACTTT.

This clonotype was observed many times. The rearrangement links TRBV5-1 to TRBJ1-1; no firm D call. Germline CDR1 SGHRS, CDR2 YFSETQ. This CDR3 is 14 amino acids long. Between the trimmed V and J ends, which lost 2 bases and 1 base, there was a span of 9 bases. The CDR3 is CASSFMTANTEAFF. The CDR3 DNA sequence: TGCGCCAGCAGCTTCATGACGGCGAACACTGAAGCTTTCTTT.

This clonotype was recorded a few times. V gene TRBV28 combines with J gene TRBJ2-2; D is possibly TRBD1 or TRBD2 (5 bases each). The germline V gene encodes CDR1 MDHEN and CDR2 SYDVKM. This CDR3 has 14 residues. Trimming removed 7 bases at V and 7 bases at J, with 16 bases between. CDR3 protein: CASNTGTLGGELFF. The DNA of the CDR3 is TGTGCCAGCAACACCGGGACCCTGGGCGGGGAGCTGTTTTTT.

This clonotype was seen ten or more times. The chain employs TRBV10-3 and TRBJ2-7; a possible D gene is TRBD1 (6 bases). In germline, CDR1 is ENHRY, CDR2 SYGVKD. The CDR3 covers 13 residues. Trimming removed 9 bases at V and 2 bases at J, with 14 bases between. The DNA of the CDR3 is TGTGCCATTGGACAGACACAACCCTACGAGCAGTACTTC. Translation: CAIGQTQPYEQYF.

The V and J genes are TRBV28 and TRBJ2-3, with D tentatively TRBD2 (6 bases). The V and J ends lost 10 bases and 0 bases respectively, with 14 bases between them. Germline V gene data show CDR1 as MDHEN and CDR2 as SYDVKM. This CDR3 has 14 amino acids. The CDR3 is CATGENPSTDTQYF. The DNA for the CDR3 is TGTGCCACGGGAGAAAATCCTAGCACAGATACGCAGTATTTT.

This clonotype has a count of ten or more. The chain recombines TRBV25-1 with TRBJ1-5; D gene unclear. The CDR3 has 14 amino acids. Germline V lookup: CDR1 MGHDK, CDR2 SYGVNS. The V gene lost 4 bases and the J gene lost 6 bases, with 13 bases spanning the gap. The CDR3 DNA sequence: TGTGCCAGCAGTGGGGAAGGGTTTAGTCAGCCCCAGCATTTT. Amino acid sequence: CASSGEGFSQPQHF.

This clonotype has at least ten counts. CDR3 sequence: CSARGGSSYEQYF. The CDR3 nucleotides are TGCAGTGCTAGGGGGGGTAGCTCCTACGAGCAGTACTTC. The V and J genes are TRBV20-1 and TRBJ2-7; tentative D call: TRBD2 (6 bases). The CDR3 sequence is 13 residues long. The germline V and J ends were trimmed by 3 bases and 0 bases, with 9 bases remaining between them. Germline V CDR1 and CDR2: DFQATT, SNEGSKA (reference sequence).

This clonotype was counted ten times or more. The chain uses TRBV20-1 and TRBJ2-5; 10 nucleotides agree with TRBD1. Germline assignment: CDR1 DFQATT and CDR2 SNEGSKA (reference sequence). V lost 0 bases and J lost 3; bases outside the gene matches: 10. The CDR3 contains 17 residues. The CDR3 coding sequence is TGCAGTGCTAGAGATTTTTGGGACAGGGGAAACGAAGAGACCCAGTACTTC. Protein sequence: CSARDFWDRGNEETQYF.

This clonotype has at least ten counts. The rearrangement joins TRBV12-3 or TRBV12-4 to TRBJ1-3, with 9 nucleotides matching TRBD1. V shed 6 bases, J shed 5 bases, and the junction held 8 bases outside the gene matches. This CDR3 contains 15 residues. CDR3 in amino acids: CASREDRGLRNTIYF. For the CDR3, the DNA is TGTGCCAGCAGAGAGGACAGGGGACTCCGAAACACCATATATTTT.

In this sample, this clonotype turned up many times. This rearrangement joins TRBV27 to TRBJ1-2; D is undetermined. The V gene's germline CDR1 is MNHEY and CDR2 SMNVEV (reference sequence). The CDR3 extends over 13 amino acids. The V gene lost 2 bases and the J gene lost 5 bases, with 9 bases spanning the gap. CDR3 DNA: TGTGCCAGCAGTTTAGGACCTCATTATGGCTACACCTTC. It codes for CASSLGPHYGYTF.

This clonotype was picked up many times. V gene TRBV20-1 combines with J gene TRBJ2-1; 11 positions match TRBD2. In germline, CDR1 is DFQATT, CDR2 SNEGSKA (reference sequence). The V and J ends lost 5 bases and 8 bases, in that order; junction bases with no gene match: 8. The CDR3 consists of 14 residues. This chain's CDR3 is CSAHDSGGAYEQFF. The CDR3 DNA is TGCAGTGCTCACGATAGCGGGGGGGCCTATGAGCAGTTCTTC.